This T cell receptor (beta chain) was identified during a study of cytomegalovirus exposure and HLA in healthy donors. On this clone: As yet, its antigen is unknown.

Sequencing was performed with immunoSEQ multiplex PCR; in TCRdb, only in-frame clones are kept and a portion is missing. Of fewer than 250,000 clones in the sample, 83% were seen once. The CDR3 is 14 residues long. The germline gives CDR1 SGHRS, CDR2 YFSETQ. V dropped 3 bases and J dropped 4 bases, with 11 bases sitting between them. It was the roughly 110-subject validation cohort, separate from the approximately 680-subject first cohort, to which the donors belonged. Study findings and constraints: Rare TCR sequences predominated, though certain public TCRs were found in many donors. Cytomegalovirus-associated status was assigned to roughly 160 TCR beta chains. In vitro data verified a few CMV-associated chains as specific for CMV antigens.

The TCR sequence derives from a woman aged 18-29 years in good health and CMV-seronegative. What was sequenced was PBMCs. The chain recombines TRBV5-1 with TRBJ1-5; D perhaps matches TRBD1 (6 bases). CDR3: CASSYDGQNQPQHF. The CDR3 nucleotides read TGCGCCAGCAGCTATGACGGACAGAATCAGCCCCAGCATTTT.